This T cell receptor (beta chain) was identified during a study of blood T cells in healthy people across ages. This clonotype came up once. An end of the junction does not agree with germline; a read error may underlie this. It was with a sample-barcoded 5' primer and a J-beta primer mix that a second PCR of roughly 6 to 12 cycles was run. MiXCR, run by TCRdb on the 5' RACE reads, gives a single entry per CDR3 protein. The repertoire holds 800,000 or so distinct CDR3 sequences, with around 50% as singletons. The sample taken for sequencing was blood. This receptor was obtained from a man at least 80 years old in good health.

The chain's CDR3 is CPSKRKAESYEQYF. The CDR3 DNA reads TGTCCCAGCAAGCGGAAGGCAGAGTCCTACGAGCAGTACTTC. The genes are TRBV6-5 and TRBJ2-7, with D perhaps matching TRBD2 (5 bases). CDR3 length equals 14 residues. Looked up from germline, CDR1 is MNHEY and CDR2 is SVGAGI.